What follows are 15 T cell receptor beta chains derived from one specimen sequenced in a study of blood T cell repertoires in COVID-19. Some clones are missing from TCRdb's copy, which holds only in-frame ones; the method was immunoSEQ multiplex PCR. In the table there are under 300,000 clones, under 90% of which are singletons. The sample taken for sequencing was PBMCs or T cells enriched from blood (not recorded which). The receptors were gathered from a middle-aged woman who had recovered from COVID-19.

V and J are TRBV19 and TRBJ1-2, with D unclear. V was trimmed by 6 bases and J by 8 bases, leaving 22 bases between them. Looked up from germline, CDR1 is LNHDA and CDR2 is SQIVND (reference sequence). CDR3 length equals 15 residues. The CDR3 bases are TGTGCCAGTAGAGGGTGGGGTAGCGGAGGTCGCGGCTACACCTTC. It translates to CASRGWGSGGRGYTF.

The CDR3 sequence is CASTLTENSGANVLTF. Written as DNA, the CDR3 is TGTGCCAGCACCCTGACTGAAAACTCTGGGGCCAACGTCCTGACTTTC. The gene calls are TRBV2 and TRBJ2-6, with D uncertain. V lost 7 bases, J lost 0 bases, and 13 bases lay in between. CDR1 and CDR2 from the germline V gene are SNHLY and FYNNEI. This CDR3 comprises 16 residues.

The chain joins TRBV6-6 to TRBJ1-3, with TRBD1 as a possible D gene (6 bases). Trimming removed 2 bases at V and 0 bases at J, with 8 bases between. CDR1 and CDR2 (germline): MNHNY, SVGAGI (reference sequence). The CDR3 extends over 15 amino acids. The CDR3 sequence is CASSYGDTSGNTIYF. DNA of the CDR3: TGTGCCAGCAGTTACGGGGACACCTCTGGAAACACCATATATTTT.

V and J are TRBV30 and TRBJ2-5, with TRBD1 matching 11 bases. J was trimmed by 4 bases and V by 0 bases; bases with no gene match: 7. Germline-derived CDR1 and CDR2 are GTSNPN and SVGIG (reference sequence). This CDR3 spans 16 amino acids. This CDR3 is CAWSVGDRGFGETQYF. DNA of the CDR3: TGTGCCTGGAGTGTCGGGGACAGGGGGTTTGGAGAGACCCAGTACTTC.

On this clone: This specimen includes other DNA sequences encoding the same CDR3. This chain connects TRBV7-8 to TRBJ1-5; 10 nucleotides line up with TRBD1. The germline CDR1 and CDR2 sequences are SGHVS and FQNEAQ. CDR3 size: 15 residues. V lost 5 bases, J lost 3 bases, and 4 bases stayed unmatched. The CDR3 spells CASSRGTGDNQPQHF. In DNA, the CDR3 is TGTGCCAGCAGCCGTGGGACAGGGGACAATCAGCCCCAGCATTTT.

J is TRBJ1-1 and V is TRBV2; TRBD1 matches 7 bases. V lost 6 bases to trimming and J lost 5 bases; unmatched junction nucleotides: 3. CDR3 size: 12 residues. The germline V gene encodes CDR1 SNHLY and CDR2 FYNNEI. The CDR3 DNA sequence: TGTGCCAGCAGCTCAGGGGGAACTGAAGCTTTCTTT. Its translation is CASSSGGTEAFF.

This chain joins TRBV24-1 and TRBJ1-1; 11 nucleotides line up with TRBD1. CDR3 size: 24 residues. Germline V gene data show CDR1 as KGHDR and CDR2 as SFDVKD. V trimming: 0 bases; J trimming: 1 base; junction bases outside the gene matches: 24. The CDR3 sequence is CATSDLLGRVDSRDRGSGNTEAFF. The CDR3 nucleotides are TGTGCCACCAGTGATTTGCTTGGTAGAGTTGACAGCCGGGACAGGGGGTCCGGGAACACTGAAGCTTTCTTT.

The gene calls are TRBV4-1 and TRBJ2-2, with TRBD1 matching over 9 bases. The CDR3 runs to 18 residues. Trimming at V came to 1 base and at J to 5 bases, leaving 11 bases not matched to a gene. CDR1 and CDR2 from the germline V gene are MGHRA and YSYEKL. CDR3 sequence reads: CASSQGPPGQGRTGELFF. As DNA, the CDR3 is TGCGCCAGCAGCCAAGGCCCCCCGGGACAGGGTCGGACCGGGGAGCTGTTTTTT.

The V call is TRBV15, the J call TRBJ2-3; 9 bases are a match to TRBD1. CDR3 length equals 16 residues. J was trimmed by 4 bases and V by 0 bases; bases with no gene match: 5. The germline V gene has CDR1 LNHNV and CDR2 YYDKDF (reference sequence). CDR3 amino acids: CATSRDMGQGSDTQYF. As DNA, the CDR3 is TGTGCCACCAGCAGAGACATGGGACAGGGTTCAGATACGCAGTATTTT. The full variable domain, completed using reference TRBV15 and TRBJ2-3, is DAMVIQNPRYQVTQFGKPVTLSCSQTLNHNVMYWYQQKSSQAPKLLFHYYDKDFNNEADTPDNFQSRRPNTSFCFLDIRSPGLGDTAMYLCATSRDMGQGSDTQYFGPGTRLTVL.

The genes are TRBV14 and TRBJ1-2; D uncertain. The germline CDR1 and CDR2 sequences are SGHDN and FVKESK. The CDR3 is 15 amino acids. Trimming stripped 2 bases from V and 2 bases from J, with 12 bases between. The CDR3 bases are TGTGCCAGCAGCCAACGGGCAGGAGGGAACTATGGCTACACCTTC. Its translation is CASSQRAGGNYGYTF.

The V gene is TRBV5-4, the J gene TRBJ1-1; D is unresolved. Trimming removed 2 bases from V and 7 bases from J, with 9 bases in between. From germline, CDR1 is SGHNT and CDR2 YYREEE (reference sequence). This CDR3 has 12 amino acids. As DNA, the CDR3 is TGTGCCAGCAGCTTAAGAGGACTTGAAGCTTTCTTT. Translating gives CASSLRGLEAFF.

The chain is built from TRBV5-1 and TRBJ1-2, with 10 bases fitting TRBD1. The CDR3 is made up of 15 amino acids. CDR1 and CDR2 from the germline V gene are SGHRS and YFSETQ. V gave up 4 bases and J gave up 1 base; unmatched junction bases: 4. CDR3 nucleotide sequence: TGCGCCAGCAGCCTCGGGACAGGGGATAACTATGGCTACACCTTC. As protein: CASSLGTGDNYGYTF. The whole variable domain, filled in from reference TRBV5-1 and TRBJ1-2, reads KAGVTQTPRYLIKTRGQQVTLSCSPISGHRSVSWYQQTPGQGLQFLFEYFSETQRNKGNFPGRFSGRQFSNSRSEMNVSTLELGDSALYLCASSLGTGDNYGYTFGSGTRLTVV.

The chain carries TRBV5-4 and TRBJ1-4, with D unclear. Trimming stripped 1 base from V and 5 bases from J, with 3 bases between. Per the germline V gene, CDR1 is SGHNT and CDR2 is YYREEE (reference sequence). There are 12 residues in the CDR3. In DNA, the CDR3 is TGTGCCAGCAGCTTGACAAATGAAAAACTGTTTTTT. It specifies CASSLTNEKLFF.

The chain couples TRBV5-1 to TRBJ1-5; TRBD1 agrees at 7 bases. Germline trimming cut 4 bases from V and 0 bases from J; bases unmatched to any gene: 7. CDR1 is SGHRS and CDR2 is YFSETQ in the germline V gene. The CDR3 is 16 amino acids. The CDR3 sequence: CASSPDGTDSNQPQHF. Here the CDR3 DNA reads TGCGCCAGCAGCCCTGACGGGACAGATAGCAATCAGCCCCAGCATTTT. Complete variable domain (other parts from reference TRBV5-1 and TRBJ1-5): KAGVTQTPRYLIKTRGQQVTLSCSPISGHRSVSWYQQTPGQGLQFLFEYFSETQRNKGNFPGRFSGRQFSNSRSEMNVSTLELGDSALYLCASSPDGTDSNQPQHFGDGTRLSIL.

The chain joins TRBV5-1 to TRBJ1-3, with a tentative D call TRBD1 (5 bases). The V gene's germline CDR1 is SGHRS and CDR2 YFSETQ. Trimming took off 4 bases at V and 8 bases at J, with 19 bases between the two ends. The CDR3 is 15 amino acids. The CDR3 DNA is TGCGCCAGCAGCGTTAGCGGGACTTCGGGGGACACCATATATTTT. Its protein is CASSVSGTSGDTIYF.